The 8 T cell receptor beta chains in this list originate from one sample, sequenced in a study of CD8+ T cells in alopecia areata. RNA extraction and reverse transcription yielded cDNA as sequencing template. Sequenced by immunoSEQ multiplex PCR; TCRdb stores in-frame clones only, minus some. The data show 120,000 or so clones, around 60% seen once. Noted treatment: oral pan-JAK inhibitor, 5-10 mg twice daily. Material: CD4+ T cells sorted from blood, obtained at week 4, from a patient treated with tofacitinib. These receptors came from a human donor with alopecia areata.

This clone was recorded a few times. V is TRBV11-2 and J is TRBJ2-5; 8 positions match TRBD1. Trimming cost V 3 bases and J 9 bases; bases outside gene matches: 9. The CDR3 covers 14 residues. Germline assignment: CDR1 SGHAT and CDR2 FQNNGV. The CDR3 here is CASSFQGQGAAQYF. CDR3 nucleotides: TGTGCCAGCAGCTTTCAAGGGCAGGGGGCCGCCCAGTACTTC. Together with reference TRBV11-2 and TRBJ2-5, the CDR3 gives the full variable domain: EAGVAQSPRYKIIEKRQSVAFWCNPISGHATLYWYQQILGQGPKLLIQFQNNGVVDDSQLPKDRFSAERLKGVDSTLKIQPAKLEDSAVYLCASSFQGQGAAQYFGPGTRLLVL.

In this sample, this clone turned up a few times. This chain uses TRBV5-6 with TRBJ2-5; D may be TRBD2 (5 bases). Trimming took 2 bases from V and 2 from J, leaving 7 bases between them. The CDR3 runs 13 residues. In germline, CDR1 is SGHDT, CDR2 YYEEEE. The CDR3 region is CASSFGEQETQYF. As DNA, the CDR3 is TGTGCCAGCAGCTTCGGGGAGCAAGAGACCCAGTACTTC.

The chain couples TRBV10-3 to TRBJ2-3; 12 positions match TRBD2. Germline V gives CDR1 ENHRY, CDR2 SYGVKD. With 6 bases clipped from V and 4 bases from J, the junction kept 5 bases outside the gene matches. CDR3 length equals 15 residues. The CDR3 loop is CAIRTSGGLADTQYF. CDR3 coding DNA: TGTGCCATCAGGACTAGCGGGGGATTGGCAGATACGCAGTATTTT.

The chain links TRBV7-2 to TRBJ2-7, with TRBD2 identical over 11 bases. The CDR3 runs to 16 residues. The junction had 6 bases not matched to a gene; V was cut back by 1 base and J by 4 bases. The germline V gene encodes CDR1 SGHTA and CDR2 FQGNSA. The CDR3 region is CASSLGSSGGWYEQYF. In nucleotides, the CDR3 is TGTGCCAGCAGCTTAGGATCTAGCGGGGGGTGGTACGAGCAGTACTTC.

This clone was seen a few times. The chain links TRBV7-3 to TRBJ1-1; TRBD1 might be the D (6 bases). CDR3 length: 13 residues. Germline V CDR1 and CDR2: SGHTA, FQGTGA. V was shortened by 5 bases and J by 6 bases, with 13 bases between the two germline ends. CDR3 residues: CASSRTGLAEAFF. The CDR3 nucleotides read TGTGCCAGCAGCCGTACAGGGTTGGCTGAAGCTTTCTTT.

This clone was counted a few times. The chain is built from TRBV28 and TRBJ2-7; D gene unclear. V shed 2 bases and J shed 3 bases, with 17 bases lying between them. This CDR3 region has 16 residues. CDR1 MDHEN and CDR2 SYDVKM come from the germline V gene. CDR3 DNA: TGTGCCAGCAGTTTAACCCCCGTGGCAGCGAACTACGAGCAGTACTTC. This gives the protein CASSLTPVAANYEQYF.

The gene calls are TRBV29-1 and TRBJ2-5; 7 nucleotides match TRBD2. Germline V gene data show CDR1 as SQVTM and CDR2 as ANQGSEA. The V gene end was trimmed by 3 bases and the J gene end by 3 bases; junction bases not matched to a gene: 1. The CDR3 is 12 residues long. CDR3 nucleotide sequence: TGCAGCGTTGACGCGGGGGAAGAGACCCAGTACTTC. The encoded protein is CSVDAGEETQYF.

The rearrangement joins TRBV27 to TRBJ2-1; weak D call: TRBD1 (6 bases). The V and J ends lost 4 bases and 5 bases respectively, with 12 bases between them. CDR3 size: 14 residues. Germline CDR1 is MNHEY and CDR2 is SMNVEV (reference sequence). CDR3 DNA sequence: TGTGCCAGCAGTTCCAGGACAGAGGACAATGAGCAGTTCTTC. Protein: CASSSRTEDNEQFF.